A single sample gave rise to the 13 T cell receptor beta chains below, sequenced in a study of blood T cell repertoires in COVID-19. The assay was immunoSEQ multiplex PCR, and TCRdb's table has in-frame clones only and misses some. The data contain hundreds of thousands of clones, around 80% of them seen just once; the ten biggest clones take up around 4.1%. The sample was PBMCs or T cells enriched from blood (not recorded which). These receptors all stem from a man in his thirties or forties with acute COVID-19.

This clone was seen more than once but under ten times. The chain carries TRBV30 and TRBJ1-1; 7 nucleotides line up with TRBD1. With V trimmed by 1 base and J by 5 bases, 1 base remained unmatched. CDR1 and CDR2 from the germline V gene are GTSNPN and SVGIG (reference sequence). The CDR3 is made up of 12 amino acids. The CDR3 bases are TGTGCCTGGAGTGGGGGACAGACTGAAGCTTTCTTT. Translated, it gives CAWSGGQTEAFF.

This clone has just a few counts. The chain uses TRBV28 and TRBJ2-7, with TRBD1 matching 7 bases. The CDR3 is made up of 12 amino acids. Germline trimming cut 6 bases from V and 5 bases from J; bases unmatched to any gene: 4. Germline lookup yields CDR1 MDHEN and CDR2 SYDVKM. The CDR3 protein is CASRSDRNEQYV. CDR3 sequence (DNA): TGTGCCAGCAGATCGGACAGGAACGAGCAGTACGTC.

The chain recombines TRBV25-1 with TRBJ1-2; 8 positions agree with TRBD1. J lost 6 bases, V lost 5 bases, and 11 bases had no gene match. Germline V CDR1 and CDR2: MGHDK, SYGVNS. This CDR3 spans 15 amino acids. In DNA form, the CDR3 reads TGTGCCAGCAGTCCCTGGACAGGGATTGGGAATGGCTACACCTTC. Protein product: CASSPWTGIGNGYTF.

As concerns this clone: Other DNA sequences within the sample encode an identical CDR3. The rearrangement links TRBV6-2 or TRBV6-3 to TRBJ1-1; 9 bases map to TRBD1. V shed 3 bases, J shed 4 bases, and the junction held 6 bases outside the gene matches. The CDR3 contains 15 residues. Germline loops: CDR1 MNHEY, CDR2 SVGEGT. CDR3: CASSYRDRVRTEAFF. CDR3 nucleotides: TGTGCCAGCAGTTATAGGGACAGGGTACGCACTGAAGCTTTCTTT.

The chain is built from TRBV10-2 and TRBJ2-2; the D gene is possibly TRBD1 (6 bases). This CDR3 is built from 15 residues. V lost 4 bases to trimming and J lost 5 bases, with 14 bases between them. From germline, CDR1 is WSHSY and CDR2 SAAADI. For the CDR3, the DNA is TGCGCCAGCAGTGGACCTCCCGGGACAACCGGGGAGCTGTTTTTT. Residues: CASSGPPGTTGELFF.

This clone was seen more than once but under ten times. This chain connects TRBV3-1 (or the pseudogene TRBV3-2) to TRBJ1-4, with D possibly TRBD1 on 6 matching bases. Deletions cut 3 bases from V and 6 bases from J, with 14 bases between. Germline V gene data show CDR1 as LGHDT and CDR2 as YNNKEL (reference sequence). The CDR3 has 15 residues. CDR3 coding DNA: TGTGCCAGCAGCCACAGGGGATTTGGGGATGAAAAACTGTTTTTT. Translating it yields CASSHRGFGDEKLFF.

J is TRBJ1-6 and V is TRBV19, with a tentative D call TRBD1 (5 bases). The CDR3 totals 15 residues. V lost 2 bases and J lost 8, with 13 bases in between. Germline-derived CDR1 and CDR2 are LNHDA and SQIVND (reference sequence). In nucleotides, the CDR3 is TGTGCCAGTAGTATATCCAGGACATGGGATTCACCCCTCCACTTT. It specifies CASSISRTWDSPLHF.

The gene calls are TRBV2 and TRBJ2-5, with D possibly TRBD2 on 6 matching bases. Trimming cost V 4 bases and J 4 bases, with 13 bases left between them. The V gene's germline CDR1 is SNHLY and CDR2 FYNNEI. The CDR3 has 14 residues. CDR3 residues: CASSGRGSGETQYF. The CDR3 DNA reads as TGTGCCAGCAGTGGGCGGGGATCGGGAGAGACCCAGTACTTC.

This chain uses TRBV11-3 with TRBJ2-2; TRBD2 matches 11 bases. J was trimmed by 4 bases and V by 6 bases; bases with no gene match: 13. CDR3 length: 18 residues. Germline CDR1 SGHNT, CDR2 YENEEA. The CDR3 loop is CASSGTAGLAGPTGELFF. The CDR3 DNA reads TGTGCCAGCAGTGGGACGGCAGGACTAGCGGGCCCCACCGGGGAGCTGTTTTTT.

This clone was recorded a few times. The chain couples TRBV6-5 to TRBJ1-1; D might be TRBD1 (6 bases). With 5 bases removed from V and 7 bases from J, the gap between germline ends came to 14 bases. Germline assignment: CDR1 MNHEY and CDR2 SVGAGI. The CDR3 extends over 13 amino acids. The CDR3 DNA follows: TGTGCCAGCAGTCCCCCAGGGGAAGGTGAAGCTTTCTTT. It codes for CASSPPGEGEAFF.

This rearrangement joins TRBV19 to TRBJ2-3; 14 positions agree with TRBD2. Germline CDR1 reads LNHDA; CDR2 reads SQIVND (reference sequence). CDR3 size: 18 residues. Trimming took 5 bases from V and 1 from J; bases not matched to a gene: 8. CDR3 protein: CASSSGLAGVVRTDTQYF. DNA of the CDR3: TGTGCCAGTAGTTCGGGACTAGCGGGGGTAGTCCGCACAGATACGCAGTATTTT.

Only one count was recorded for this clone. Mismatch with germline at one junction end may stem from a read error. The chain employs TRBV5-1 and TRBJ2-2; the match to TRBD2 covers 8 bases. The CDR3 has 15 residues. Per germline, CDR1 SGHRS and CDR2 YFSETQ. CDR3 in amino acids: CASSLEAGVTGELFF. The CDR3 DNA reads TGTGCCAGCAGCTTGGAAGCGGGAGTTACCGGGGAGCTGTTTTTT.

As for this clone: Relative to the germline gene, one junction end is altered; a read error may explain this. The chain joins TRBV5-1 to TRBJ1-5; 7 bases map to TRBD1. The CDR3 consists of 14 residues. The germline V gene has CDR1 SGHRS and CDR2 YFSETQ. Here the CDR3 reads CASSPGTEGQPQHF. The CDR3 region has the DNA TGTGCCAGCAGCCCCGGGACAGAGGGGCAGCCCCAGCATTTT.